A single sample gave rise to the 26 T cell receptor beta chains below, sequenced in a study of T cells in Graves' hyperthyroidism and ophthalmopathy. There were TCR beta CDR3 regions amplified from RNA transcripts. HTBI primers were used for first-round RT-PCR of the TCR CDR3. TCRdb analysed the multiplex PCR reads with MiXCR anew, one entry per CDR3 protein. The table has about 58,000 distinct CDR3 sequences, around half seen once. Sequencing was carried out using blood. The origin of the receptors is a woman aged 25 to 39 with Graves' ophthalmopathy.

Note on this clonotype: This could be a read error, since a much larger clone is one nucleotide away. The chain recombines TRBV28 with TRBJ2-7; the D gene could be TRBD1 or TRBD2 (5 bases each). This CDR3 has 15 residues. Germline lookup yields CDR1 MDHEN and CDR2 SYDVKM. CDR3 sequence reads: CASSLRDGYSYEQCF. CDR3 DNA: TGTGCCAGCAGTTTAAGGGACGGGTATTCCTACGAGCAGTGCTTC.

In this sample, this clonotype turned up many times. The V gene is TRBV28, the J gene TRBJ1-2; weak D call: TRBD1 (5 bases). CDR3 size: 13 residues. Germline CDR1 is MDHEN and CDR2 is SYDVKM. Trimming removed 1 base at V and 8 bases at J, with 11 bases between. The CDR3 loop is CASSLLAGYGYTF. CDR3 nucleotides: TGTGCCAGCAGTTTATTGGCAGGGTACGGCTACACCTTC.

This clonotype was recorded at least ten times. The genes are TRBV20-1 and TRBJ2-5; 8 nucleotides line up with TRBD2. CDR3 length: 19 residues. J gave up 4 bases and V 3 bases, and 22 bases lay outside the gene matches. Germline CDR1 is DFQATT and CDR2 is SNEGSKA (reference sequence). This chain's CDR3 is CSARILSSLADTLRETQYF. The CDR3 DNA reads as TGCAGTGCTAGGATTCTTTCGTCACTAGCGGACACCTTAAGAGAGACCCAGTACTTC.

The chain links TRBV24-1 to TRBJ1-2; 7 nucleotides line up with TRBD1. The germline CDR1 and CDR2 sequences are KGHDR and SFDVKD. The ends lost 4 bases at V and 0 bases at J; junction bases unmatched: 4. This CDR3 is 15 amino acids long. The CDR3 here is CATSESGQSNYGYTF. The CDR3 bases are TGTGCCACCAGTGAGTCGGGACAGTCTAACTATGGCTACACCTTC.

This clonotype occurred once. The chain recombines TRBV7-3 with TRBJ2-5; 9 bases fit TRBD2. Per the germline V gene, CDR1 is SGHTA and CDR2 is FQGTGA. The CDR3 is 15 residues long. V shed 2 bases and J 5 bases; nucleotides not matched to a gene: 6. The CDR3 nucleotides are TGTGCCAGCAGCTTAGCGGGAGGGCCCTACGAGACCCAGTACTTC. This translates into CASSLAGGPYETQYF.

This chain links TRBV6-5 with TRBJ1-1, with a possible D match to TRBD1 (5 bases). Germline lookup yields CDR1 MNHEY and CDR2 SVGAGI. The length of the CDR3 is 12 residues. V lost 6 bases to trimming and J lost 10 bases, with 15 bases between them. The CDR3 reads CASRAAGPVAFF. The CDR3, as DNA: TGTGCCAGCAGGGCGGCGGGGCCGGTAGCTTTCTTT.

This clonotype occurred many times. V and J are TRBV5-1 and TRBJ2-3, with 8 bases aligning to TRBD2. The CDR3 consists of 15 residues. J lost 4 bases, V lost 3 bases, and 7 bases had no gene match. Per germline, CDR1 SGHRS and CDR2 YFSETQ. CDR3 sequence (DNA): TGCGCCAGCAGCTCCCGGGGGGGCTCCCCAGATACGCAGTATTTT. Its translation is CASSSRGGSPDTQYF.

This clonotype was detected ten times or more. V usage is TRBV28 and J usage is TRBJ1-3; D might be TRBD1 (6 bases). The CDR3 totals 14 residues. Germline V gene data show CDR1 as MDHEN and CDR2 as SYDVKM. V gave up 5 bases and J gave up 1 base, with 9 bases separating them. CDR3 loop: CASSGTGSGNTIYF. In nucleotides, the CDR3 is TGTGCCAGCAGTGGAACAGGGTCTGGAAACACCATATATTTT.

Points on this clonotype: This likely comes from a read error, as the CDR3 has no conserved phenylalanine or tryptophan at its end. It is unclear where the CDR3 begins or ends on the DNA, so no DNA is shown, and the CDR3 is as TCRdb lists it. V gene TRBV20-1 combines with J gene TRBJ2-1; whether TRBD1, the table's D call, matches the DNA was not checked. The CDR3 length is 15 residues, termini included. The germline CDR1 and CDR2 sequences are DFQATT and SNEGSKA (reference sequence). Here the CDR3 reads CSAREPGQGTNEQSC.

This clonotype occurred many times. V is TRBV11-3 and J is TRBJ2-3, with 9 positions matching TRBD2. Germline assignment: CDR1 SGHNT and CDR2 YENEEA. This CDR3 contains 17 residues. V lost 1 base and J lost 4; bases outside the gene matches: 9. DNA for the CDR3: TGTGCCAGCAGCTTAGGTCTAGCGGGATCGAATGCAGATACGCAGTATTTT. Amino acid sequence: CASSLGLAGSNADTQYF.

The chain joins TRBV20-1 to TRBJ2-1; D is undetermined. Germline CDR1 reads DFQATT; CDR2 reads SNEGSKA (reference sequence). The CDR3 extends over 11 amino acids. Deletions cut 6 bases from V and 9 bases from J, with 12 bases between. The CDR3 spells CSAWPESEQFF. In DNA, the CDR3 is TGCAGTGCGTGGCCGGAGAGTGAGCAGTTCTTC.

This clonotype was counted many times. Written as DNA, the CDR3 is TGTGCCAGCAGTCCCGGGGACAGGAACACTGAAGCTTTCTTT. Translating gives CASSPGDRNTEAFF. This chain uses TRBV28 with TRBJ1-1, with 7 bases identical to TRBD1. The CDR3 is 14 amino acids. Losses at the gene ends were 5 bases for V and 1 base for J; bases not matched to a gene: 4. Germline CDR1 MDHEN, CDR2 SYDVKM.

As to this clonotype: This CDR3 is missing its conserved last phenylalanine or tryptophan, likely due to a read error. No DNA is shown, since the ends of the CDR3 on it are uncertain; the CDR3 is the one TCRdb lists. This CDR3 is CSATDRGDQETQDL. The chain joins TRBV20-1 to TRBJ2-5; the listed D gene, TRBD1, was not tested against the DNA. Per germline, CDR1 DFQATT and CDR2 SNEGSKA (reference sequence). Including both end residues, the CDR3 is 14 amino acids long.

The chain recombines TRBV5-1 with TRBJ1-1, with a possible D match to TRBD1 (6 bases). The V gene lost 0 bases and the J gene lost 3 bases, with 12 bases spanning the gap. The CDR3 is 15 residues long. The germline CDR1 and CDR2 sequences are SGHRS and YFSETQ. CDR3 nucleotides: TGCGCCAGCAGCTTGGGCTGGGGGGCGGACACTGAAGCTTTCTTT. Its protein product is CASSLGWGADTEAFF.

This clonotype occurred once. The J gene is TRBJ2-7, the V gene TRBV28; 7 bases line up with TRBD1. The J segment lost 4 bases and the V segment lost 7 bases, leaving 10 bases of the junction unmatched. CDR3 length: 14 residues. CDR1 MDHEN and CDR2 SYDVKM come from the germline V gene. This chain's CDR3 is CASTPGGGGYEQYF. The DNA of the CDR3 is TGTGCCAGCACCCCAGGGGGTGGTGGGTACGAGCAGTACTTC.

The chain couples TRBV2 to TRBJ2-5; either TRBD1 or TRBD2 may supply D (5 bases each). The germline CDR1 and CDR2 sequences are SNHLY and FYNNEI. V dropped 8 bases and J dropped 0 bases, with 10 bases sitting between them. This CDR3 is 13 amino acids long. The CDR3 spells CASAWGYQETQYF. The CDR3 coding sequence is TGTGCCAGCGCTTGGGGGTACCAAGAGACCCAGTACTTC.

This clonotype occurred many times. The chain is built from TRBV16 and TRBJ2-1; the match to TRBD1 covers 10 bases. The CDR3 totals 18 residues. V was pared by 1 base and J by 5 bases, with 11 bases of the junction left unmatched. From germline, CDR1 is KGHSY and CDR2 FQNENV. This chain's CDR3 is CASSQYYIWTGGNNEQFF. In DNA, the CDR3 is TGTGCCAGCAGCCAATATTATATCTGGACAGGGGGTAACAATGAGCAGTTCTTC. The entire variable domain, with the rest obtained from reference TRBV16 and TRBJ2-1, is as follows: GEEVAQTPKHLVRGEGQKAKLYCAPIKGHSYVFWYQQVLKNEFKFLISFQNENVFDETGMPKERFSAKCLPNSPCSLEIQATKLEDSAVYFCASSQYYIWTGGNNEQFFGPGTRLTVL.

The CDR3 DNA sequence: TGTGCCAGCAGTTCTACAGGGGAGGATGAAAAACTGTTTTTT. Protein: CASSSTGEDEKLFF. J is TRBJ1-4 and V is TRBV2, with TRBD1 identical over 7 bases. The ends lost 5 bases at V and 6 bases at J; junction bases unmatched: 6. The germline V gene has CDR1 SNHLY and CDR2 FYNNEI. CDR3 length: 14 residues. The variable domain in full, completed from reference TRBV2 and TRBJ1-4, reads EPEVTQTPSHQVTQMGQEVILRCVPISNHLYFYWYRQILGQKVEFLVSFYNNEISEKSEIFDDQFSVERPDGSNFTLKIRSTKLEDSAMYFCASSSTGEDEKLFFGSGTQLSVL.

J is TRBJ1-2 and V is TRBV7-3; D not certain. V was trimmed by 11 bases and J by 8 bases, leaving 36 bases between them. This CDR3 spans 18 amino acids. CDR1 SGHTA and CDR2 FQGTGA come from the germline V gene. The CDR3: CAWIRTAGVLSWREGYTF. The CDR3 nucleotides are TGTGCCTGGATCAGGACTGCCGGGGTACTTTCTTGGAGGGAAGGCTACACCTTC.

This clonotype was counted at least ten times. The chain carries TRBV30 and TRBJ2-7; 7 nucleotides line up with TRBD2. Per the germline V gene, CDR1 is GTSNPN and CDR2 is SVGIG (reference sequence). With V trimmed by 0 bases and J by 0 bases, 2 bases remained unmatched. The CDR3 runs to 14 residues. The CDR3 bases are TGTGCCTGGAGTGTAGGCGGGAGCTCCTACGAGCAGTACTTC. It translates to CAWSVGGSSYEQYF. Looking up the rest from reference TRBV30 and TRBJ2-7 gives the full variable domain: SQTIHQWPATLVQPVGSPLSLECTVEGTSNPNLYWYRQAAGRGLQLLFYSVGIGQISSEVPQNLSASRPQDRQFILSSKKLLLSDSGFYLCAWSVGGSSYEQYFGPGTRLTVT.

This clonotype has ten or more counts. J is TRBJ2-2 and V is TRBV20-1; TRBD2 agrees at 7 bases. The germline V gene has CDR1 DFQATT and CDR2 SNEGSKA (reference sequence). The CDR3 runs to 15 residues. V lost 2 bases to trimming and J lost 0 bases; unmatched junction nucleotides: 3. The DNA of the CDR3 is TGCAGTGCTAGAATAGCGGGCTCGAACACCGGGGAGCTGTTTTTT. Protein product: CSARIAGSNTGELFF.

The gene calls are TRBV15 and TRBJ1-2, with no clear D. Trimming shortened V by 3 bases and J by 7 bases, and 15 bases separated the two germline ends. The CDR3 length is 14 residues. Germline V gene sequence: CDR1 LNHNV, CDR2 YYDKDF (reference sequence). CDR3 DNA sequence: TGTGCCACCAGCAGTTTAAAGGGTGTGGGTGGCTACACCTTC. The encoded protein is CATSSLKGVGGYTF.

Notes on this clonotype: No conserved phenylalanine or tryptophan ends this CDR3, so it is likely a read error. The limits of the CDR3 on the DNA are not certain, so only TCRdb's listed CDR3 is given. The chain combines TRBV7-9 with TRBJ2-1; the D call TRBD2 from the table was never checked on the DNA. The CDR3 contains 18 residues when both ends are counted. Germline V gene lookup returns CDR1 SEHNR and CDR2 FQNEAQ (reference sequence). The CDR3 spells CASSLFRTSGSVYNEQTL.

CDR3 in DNA: TGCAGTGCTAAGGTAGGGGATCAGCCCCAGTACTTC. Its protein is CSAKVGDQPQYF. The chain is built from TRBV20-1 and TRBJ2-5; possible D gene TRBD1, 5 bases. The length of the CDR3 is 12 residues. Deletions cut 4 bases from V and 9 bases from J, with 15 bases between. Per germline, CDR1 DFQATT and CDR2 SNEGSKA (reference sequence).

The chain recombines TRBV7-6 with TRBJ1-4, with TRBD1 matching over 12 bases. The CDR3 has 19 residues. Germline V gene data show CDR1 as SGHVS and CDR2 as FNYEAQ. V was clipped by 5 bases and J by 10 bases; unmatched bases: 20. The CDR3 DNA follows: TGTGCCAGCAGCACCTCCGGGACAGGGGGCGCGTTTTGGGAAGTAAAACTGTTTTTT. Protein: CASSTSGTGGAFWEVKLFF.

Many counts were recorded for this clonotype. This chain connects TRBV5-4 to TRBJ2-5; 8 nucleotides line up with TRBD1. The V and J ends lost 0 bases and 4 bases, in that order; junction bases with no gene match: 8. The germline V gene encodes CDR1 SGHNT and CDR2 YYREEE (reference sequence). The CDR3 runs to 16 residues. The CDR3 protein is CASSLVGAGGLETQYF. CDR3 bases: TGTGCCAGCAGCTTGGTAGGAGCAGGGGGCTTAGAGACCCAGTACTTC.